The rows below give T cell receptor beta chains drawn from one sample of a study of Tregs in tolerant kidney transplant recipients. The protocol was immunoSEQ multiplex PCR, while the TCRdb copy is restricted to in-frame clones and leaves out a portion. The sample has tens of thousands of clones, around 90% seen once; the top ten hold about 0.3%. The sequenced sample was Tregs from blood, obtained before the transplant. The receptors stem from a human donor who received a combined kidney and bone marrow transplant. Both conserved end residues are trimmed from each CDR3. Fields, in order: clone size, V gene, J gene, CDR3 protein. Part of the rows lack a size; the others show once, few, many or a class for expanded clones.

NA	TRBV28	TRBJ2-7	ASSLNEGRGAYEQY
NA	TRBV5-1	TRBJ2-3	ASSPGLAGHTQY
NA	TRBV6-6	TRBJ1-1	ASSPHDRPNTEAF
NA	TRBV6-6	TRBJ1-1	ASIPTLNTEAF
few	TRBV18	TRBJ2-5	ASSGQQETQY
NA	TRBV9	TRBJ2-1	ASSARGLAGGNEQF
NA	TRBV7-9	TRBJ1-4	ASSPSRATNEKLF
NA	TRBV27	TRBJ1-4	ASSITGVGEKLF
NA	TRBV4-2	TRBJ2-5	ASSQAGVGQETQY
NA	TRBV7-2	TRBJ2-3	ASSRGGPADTQY
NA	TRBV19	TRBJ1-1	ASGGQGNTEAF
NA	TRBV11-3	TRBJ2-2	ASSFTGDGELF
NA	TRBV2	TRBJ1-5	ASRSTESSNQPQH
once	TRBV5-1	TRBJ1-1	ASSLEISWNTEAF
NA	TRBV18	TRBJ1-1	AGSSDRNTEAF
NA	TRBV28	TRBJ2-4	ASSQSSGIQY
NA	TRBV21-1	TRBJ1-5	ASRLGFQPQH
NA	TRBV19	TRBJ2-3	ASSIDHLARAQDTQY
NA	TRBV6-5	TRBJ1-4	ASSIDSRREKLF
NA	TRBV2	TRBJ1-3	ASRQADSGNTIY
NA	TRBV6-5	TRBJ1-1	ASSYGLGGPRAF
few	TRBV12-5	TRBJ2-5	ASGREAIGTQY
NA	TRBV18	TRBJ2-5	ASSAFRDRGGVETQY
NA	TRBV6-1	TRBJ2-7	ASSLTVSSYEQY
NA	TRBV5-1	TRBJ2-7	ASSSDTYEQY
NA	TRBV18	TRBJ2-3	ASSSSHMGGGSDTQY
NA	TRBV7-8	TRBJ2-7	ASSLRTDSLREQY